The 9 T cell receptor beta chains given below trace back to one sample, sequenced in a study of Ad26.COV2.S vaccination and SARS-CoV-2 variants. This table comes from immunoSEQ multiplex PCR, and its TCRdb copy is limited to in-frame clones, with some not included. Of 440,000 or so clones listed, 80% to 90% are singletons. Treatment reported: 15 to 20 received Ad26.COV2.S at low or high dose, single or two shots; five or six received placebo; per-sample allocation not given. At day 63 after the first vaccine or placebo injection, samples were drawn. The sample in question was peripheral blood, obtained in a trial of Ad26.COV2.S vaccine versus placebo. The receptors shown here come from a person aged 18-60 years who received the Ad26.COV2.S COVID-19 vaccine or a placebo.

This clone was seen more than once but under ten times. The rearrangement joins TRBV29-1 to TRBJ2-7; D remains ambiguous. Germline CDR1 and CDR2: SQVTM and ANQGSEA. CDR3 length: 11 residues. Trimming pared 7 bases from V and 6 bases from J, leaving 13 bases between. CDR3 sequence reads: CSAGGLGEQYF. DNA of the CDR3: TGCAGCGCCGGTGGGCTCGGCGAGCAGTACTTC.

The chain links TRBV18 to TRBJ1-1; 8 nucleotides align to TRBD1. The V gene's germline CDR1 is KGHSH and CDR2 LQKENI. The CDR3 sequence is 15 residues long. With 0 bases clipped from V and 6 bases from J, the junction kept 6 bases outside the gene matches. The CDR3 spells CASSPPGQGSPEAFF. The CDR3 DNA is TGTGCCAGCTCACCACCCGGACAGGGTAGCCCTGAAGCTTTCTTT.

V and J are TRBV30 and TRBJ2-7; the D gene is possibly TRBD1 (5 bases). The germline V gene has CDR1 GTSNPN and CDR2 SVGIG (reference sequence). The ends were cut back, 3 bases at V and 6 bases at J, with 21 bases in the middle. This CDR3 contains 15 residues. CDR3 amino acids: CAWSPWSGLTSEQYF. CDR3 in DNA: TGTGCCTGGAGCCCCTGGTCAGGGCTTACATCCGAGCAGTACTTC.

The chain has TRBV9 and TRBJ2-3; the match to TRBD2 covers 8 bases. CDR3 length: 17 amino acids. Germline CDR1 SGDLS, CDR2 YYNGEE. V lost 4 bases and J lost 2; bases outside the gene matches: 12. CDR3 in amino acids: CASSSPGVAGSTDTQYF. The CDR3, as DNA: TGTGCCAGCAGCTCCCCTGGTGTAGCGGGGTCCACAGATACGCAGTATTTT.

This clone has only one observation. The V call is TRBV23-1, the J call TRBJ2-3; 7 bases map to TRBD1. TRBV23-1 is flagged as an ORF with uncertain function. This CDR3 is 14 amino acids long. After removal of 3 bases from V and 5 bases from J, the junction contained 5 bases not matched to a gene. CDR3 sequence (DNA): TGCGCCAGCAGTCACTCCAGGGGGATAGATACGCAGTATTTT. Translating gives CASSHSRGIDTQYF.

This chain joins TRBV6-2 or TRBV6-3 and TRBJ2-7, with D hard to call. Trimming shortened V by 6 bases and J by 6 bases, and 18 bases separated the two germline ends. Germline CDR1 and CDR2: MNHEY and SVGEGT. The CDR3 is 14 residues long. The chain's CDR3 is CASSTSSGQVEQYF. In nucleotides, the CDR3 is TGTGCCAGCAGCACCTCCTCCGGGCAGGTCGAGCAGTACTTC.

The J gene is TRBJ1-6, the V gene TRBV28; D gene unclear. Germline assignment: CDR1 MDHEN and CDR2 SYDVKM. The CDR3 loop spans 13 amino acids. V lost 2 bases and J lost 8, with 7 bases in between. The chain's CDR3 is CASSLGWDSPLHF. The CDR3 nucleotides read TGTGCCAGCAGTTTAGGGTGGGATTCACCCCTCCACTTT.

J is TRBJ1-1 and V is TRBV9, with 7 bases matching TRBD1. This CDR3 is built from 16 residues. Trimming took 0 bases from V and 5 from J; bases not matched to a gene: 10. Germline V gene lookup returns CDR1 SGDLS and CDR2 YYNGEE. CDR3 sequence (DNA): TGTGCCAGCAGCGTAGGGGCGGAGACAGGGCGGACTGAAGCTTTCTTT. This encodes CASSVGAETGRTEAFF.

The chain joins TRBV11-2 to TRBJ1-4, with D unresolved. CDR3 length: 14 amino acids. Per germline, CDR1 SGHAT and CDR2 FQNNGV. V was pared by 0 bases and J by 4 bases, with 6 bases between. DNA for the CDR3: TGTGCCAGCAGCTTAGAAGGGAGTAATGAAAAACTGTTTTTT. It codes for CASSLEGSNEKLFF.